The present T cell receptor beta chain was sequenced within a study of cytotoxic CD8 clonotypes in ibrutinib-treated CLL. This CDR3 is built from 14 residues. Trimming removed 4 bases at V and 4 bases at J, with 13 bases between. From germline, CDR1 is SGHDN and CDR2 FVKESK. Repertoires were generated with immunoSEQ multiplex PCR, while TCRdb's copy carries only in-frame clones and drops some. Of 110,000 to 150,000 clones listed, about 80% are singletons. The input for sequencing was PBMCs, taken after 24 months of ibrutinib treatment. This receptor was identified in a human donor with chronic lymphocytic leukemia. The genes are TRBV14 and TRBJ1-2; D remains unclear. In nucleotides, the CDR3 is TGTGCCAGCAGCCCCTCCTGGCAGCTCTATGGCTACACCTTC. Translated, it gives CASSPSWQLYGYTF.